The rows below give T cell receptor beta chains drawn from one sample of a study of naive and memory T cell subsets. MiXCR, applied by TCRdb to the UMI-ligation and nested PCR reads, yields one record per CDR3 protein. Found here are around 90,000 distinct CDR3 sequences, 6% to 7.5% of them singletons; the top ten hold 1.6%. Sequencing input: central memory CD4+ T cells from blood. These receptors originate from a human donor in good health. Each CDR3 is given with its conserved first and last residue. A D gene is named only where the DNA matches it firmly.

>15|TRBD1|TRBV27
CASSSHRGHSYEQYF
>12|NA|TRBV10-3
CATQGHTDTQYF
>14|TRBD1|TRBV5-4
CASRETGGLETQYF
>18|TRBD2|TRBV4-3
CASSQAKGLAGSHNEQFF
>14|NA|TRBV12-3/TRBV12-4
CASSSTAVNEKLFF
>16|TRBD2|TRBV7-2
CASSSSRGSPTDTQYF
>13|NA|TRBV20-1
CSARRACLDTQYF
>19|TRBD2|TRBV28
CASSFRTSGGAGAKNIQYF
>14|NA|TRBV18
CASSPVDSYNEQFF
>15|NA|TRBV7-9
CASSPRLSGIHEQYF
>14|NA|TRBV18
CASSPALGQETQYF
>13|NA|TRBV30
CAWSQRTMGEQYF
>13|TRBD1|TRBV20-1
CSAWDRAHYEQYF
>16|TRBD2|TRBV20-1
CSAIPLKREFPYEQYF
>15|NA|TRBV7-9
CASSSVGRGAYEQYF